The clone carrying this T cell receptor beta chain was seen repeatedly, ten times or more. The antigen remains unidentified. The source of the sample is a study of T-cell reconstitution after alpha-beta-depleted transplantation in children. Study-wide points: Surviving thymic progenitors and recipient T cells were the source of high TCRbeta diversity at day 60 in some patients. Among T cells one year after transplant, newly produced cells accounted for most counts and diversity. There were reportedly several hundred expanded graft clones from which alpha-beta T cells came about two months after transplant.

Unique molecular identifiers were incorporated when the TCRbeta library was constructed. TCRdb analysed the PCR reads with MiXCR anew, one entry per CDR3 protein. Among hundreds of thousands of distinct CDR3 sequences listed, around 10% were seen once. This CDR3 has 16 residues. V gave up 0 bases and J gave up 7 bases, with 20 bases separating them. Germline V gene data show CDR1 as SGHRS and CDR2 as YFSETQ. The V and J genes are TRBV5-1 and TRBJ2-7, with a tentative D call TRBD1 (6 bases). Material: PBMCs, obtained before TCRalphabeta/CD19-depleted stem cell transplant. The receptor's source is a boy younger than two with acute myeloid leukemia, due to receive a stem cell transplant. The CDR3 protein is CASSLGTALGIQEQYF. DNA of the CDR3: TGCGCCAGCAGCTTGGGGACAGCCCTCGGCATACAAGAGCAGTACTTC.